This TCR beta chain is drawn from a study of identical twins. This clonotype was observed a single time. Its specificity is unknown. Germline CDR1 SGDLS, CDR2 YYNGEE. The CDR3 has 12 amino acids. V lost 0 bases, J lost 6 bases, and 7 bases lay in between. TCRdb re-analysed the 5' RACE reads in MiXCR, keeping a single row per CDR3 protein. The repertoire has fewer than 900,000 distinct CDR3 sequences, 20% to 25% of them found once; the top ten carry 4% to 5.5%. The study, taken as a whole, reports: Because invariant MAIT and iNKT cells could be present, zero-insertion analyses could be partly confounded. Not following the same donors, the study drew its conclusions from cross-sectional statistical analysis.

In addition, the sample was reused for a study of T cells expressing NK-cell markers. That work states: Out of eight donors sequenced, seven tested HCMV-seropositive and the remaining one seronegative.

The source of this sequence is a woman younger than 35 in good health. The source material was PBMCs. The V and J genes are TRBV9 and TRBJ2-7; D remains ambiguous. DNA of the CDR3: TGTGCCAGCAGCGTAGGGTTCGGCGAGCAGTACTTC. It specifies CASSVGFGEQYF.